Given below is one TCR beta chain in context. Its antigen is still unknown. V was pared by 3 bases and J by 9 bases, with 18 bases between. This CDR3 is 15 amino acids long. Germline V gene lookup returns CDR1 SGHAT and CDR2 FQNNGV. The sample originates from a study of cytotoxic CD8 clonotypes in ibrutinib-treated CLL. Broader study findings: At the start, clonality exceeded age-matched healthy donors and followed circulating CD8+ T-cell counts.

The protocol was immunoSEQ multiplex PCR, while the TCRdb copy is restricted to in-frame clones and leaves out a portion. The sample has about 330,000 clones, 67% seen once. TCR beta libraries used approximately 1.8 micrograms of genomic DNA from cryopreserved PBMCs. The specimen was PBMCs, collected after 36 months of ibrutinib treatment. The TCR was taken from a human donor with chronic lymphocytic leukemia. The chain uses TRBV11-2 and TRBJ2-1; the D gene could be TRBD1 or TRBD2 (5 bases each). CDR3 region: CASSFIRVGLSEQFF. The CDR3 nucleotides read TGTGCCAGCAGCTTTATCAGGGTCGGACTCAGTGAGCAGTTCTTC.